This T cell receptor beta chain was recorded in a study of CD4 T cell repertoires in COVID-19. Points from the study as a whole: In SARS-CoV and/or HKU1 spike cultures, between roughly 6.5 and 26% of SARS-CoV-2 clonotypes reappeared. Suggested intraclonal diversification: top SARS-CoV-2-reactive clonotypes appeared in two or three memory subsets.

V was clipped by 1 base and J by 6 bases, with 11 bases between them. CDR1 LGHNA and CDR2 YNFKEQ come from the germline V gene. The length of the CDR3 is 14 residues. Here immunoSEQ multiplex PCR was the method, and the copy in TCRdb shows in-frame clones only, minus some. The profile shows approximately 75,000 clones, 83% of them singletons. The memory T cells were sequenced right after ex vivo isolation, without culture. For this clone: The antigen is not known.

The rearrangement uses TRBV4-2 and TRBJ2-3; no firm D call. The specimen comprised CD4+ T cells from peripheral blood, sampled after recovery from COVID-19. The sequence came from a human donor who had COVID-19. The CDR3 region is CASSQGFSADTQYF. In DNA form, the CDR3 reads TGTGCCAGCAGCCAAGGATTCTCGGCGGATACGCAGTATTTT.